This is a list of T cell receptor beta chains from one sample in a study of CD8 T cells in ankylosing spondylitis. Via MiXCR, TCRdb re-called the 5' RACE reads, giving one row per CDR3 protein. The sample includes roughly 220,000 distinct CDR3 sequences, around 17% of them seen just once. Sequenced input: blood, either unsorted or a sorted T cell fraction (not recorded which). The receptor source for this set is a male donor with ankylosing spondylitis. CDR3s include the opening cysteine and the closing phenylalanine or tryptophan. The D gene is left open where the match is weak. The listing skips clone size in some rows; elsewhere it reads once, few, many or a size class.

D gene,clone size,J gene,V gene,CDR3 DNA,CDR3 protein
TRBD1,NA,TRBJ2-7,TRBV7-9,TGTGCCAGCAGCATTCCCGGGACAGGGGTGTCCTACGAGCAGTACTTC,CASSIPGTGVSYEQYF
TRBD2,many,TRBJ2-7,TRBV25-1,TGTGCCAGCGGACCTGGACTAGCGGAGGATTACTACGAGCAGTACTTC,CASGPGLAEDYYEQYF
TRBD2,many,TRBJ2-2,TRBV4-1,TGCGCCAGCAGCCAAGGACCAGGGACTAGCGACACCGGGGAGCTGTTTTTT,CASSQGPGTSDTGELFF
NA,few,TRBJ1-1,TRBV5-1,TGCGCCAGCAGCTGGTCCAGGGAGATGAACACTGAAGCTTTCTTT,CASSWSREMNTEAFF
NA,many,TRBJ2-7,TRBV5-1,TGCGCCAGCAGCTTGGGCCCTAGCGATACCTACGAGCAGTACTTC,CASSLGPSDTYEQYF
NA,NA,TRBJ2-2,TRBV20-1,TGCAGTGCCACCGCGAGGGGCACCGGGGAGCTGTTTTTT,CSATARGTGELFF
NA,few,TRBJ2-2,TRBV3-1,TGTGCCAGCAGCCTACAGGGTATGACCGGGGAGCTGTTTTTT,CASSLQGMTGELFF
NA,few,TRBJ2-1,TRBV15,TGTGCCACCCTGACCTACGGGGTTTCCTACAATGAGCAGTTCTTC,CATLTYGVSYNEQFF
TRBD1,few,TRBJ2-7,TRBV5-1,TGCGCCAGCCAGCTGGCGGACAGGGACGAGCAGTACTTC,CASQLADRDEQYF
NA,NA,TRBJ2-7,TRBV7-2,TGTGCCAGCAGCGCCGCCGGGAGTCCCTACGAGCAGTACTTC,CASSAAGSPYEQYF
NA,NA,TRBJ2-3,TRBV24-1,TGTGCCACCAGTGATTTGAACCGGGGAAACACAGATACGCAGTATTTT,CATSDLNRGNTDTQYF
NA,NA,TRBJ2-7,TRBV27,TGTGCCAGCAGCCCCTTATCCAACTTAGGACTGGGTTACTACGAGCAGTACTTC,CASSPLSNLGLGYYEQYF
NA,few,TRBJ2-1,TRBV7-9,TGTGCCAGCAGCTCGGGACTTTCTAACAATGAGCAGTTCTTC,CASSSGLSNNEQFF